These T cell receptor beta chains were read from a single sample in a study of control samples from healthy donors and cancer patients. Clones were read by immunoSEQ multiplex PCR, and TCRdb kept only the in-frame ones, dropping some. The sample comprises approximately 20,000 clones, 84% of which are singletons, and over 25% rests with the top ten. Input material: PBMCs. Receptors originate from a woman aged 70-85 years with lung cancer. The CDR3 runs from the conserved cysteine through the conserved F or W. Each record gives: J gene, V gene, CDR3 protein.

TRBJ1-1	TRBV7-9	CASSLKGQMNTEAFF
TRBJ1-2	TRBV28	CASSSPGTGVNYGYTF
TRBJ2-5	TRBV19	CASRPGLAGAETQYF
TRBJ1-1	TRBV27	CASSSLFGTEAFF
TRBJ2-1	TRBV5-1	CASSWNSGSSYNEQFF
TRBJ2-5	TRBV10-3	CATHTSQGQETQYF
TRBJ1-3	TRBV7-8	CASSPQGPGSGNTIYF
TRBJ1-4	TRBV11-2	CASSARQGRSEKLFF
TRBJ1-4	TRBV15	CATRTDHNEKLFF
TRBJ1-4	TRBV2	CASSGGAGNEKLFF
TRBJ2-7	TRBV29-1	CSVGDGTYEQYF
TRBJ2-7	TRBV11-2	CASSQQTSGSISYEQYF
TRBJ2-3	TRBV19	CASTTGPEDTQYF
TRBJ2-7	TRBV28	CASSLSGSSYEQYF
TRBJ1-2	TRBV6-5	CASSYGGGVGGYTF
TRBJ2-1	TRBV6-2/TRBV6-3	CASSYFGRGENEQFF
TRBJ1-2	TRBV19	CASGQGQRGYTF
TRBJ1-2	TRBV28	CASSGQEHGYTF
TRBJ2-1	TRBV9	CASRAGGTSGNEQFF
TRBJ2-7	TRBV5-1	CASSLGSSGEQYF
TRBJ2-1	TRBV24-1	CATSDIGDGAKNEQFF
TRBJ2-7	TRBV7-2	CASSFSGISGEQYF
TRBJ2-2	TRBV11-2	CASSPSEGVTGELFF
TRBJ1-6	TRBV3-1/TRBV3-2	CASSPTNGGPLHF
TRBJ2-3	TRBV5-1	CASSSQGTDTQYF
TRBJ1-5	TRBV5-6	CASSNGQDQPQHF
TRBJ2-7	TRBV28	CASSTPGGGGYEQYF